This TCR beta chain originates from a study of immune heterogeneity within non-small cell lung tumors. Study results and caveats: Local tumor mutational burden correlated moderately but significantly with local T-cell clonality (R 0.3 to 0.4). Individual patients had largely distinct high-frequency T-cell receptor beta clonotypes. Both recurring identical dominant CDR3 beta clonotypes and site-unique high-frequency clones were observed across tumor sites within a patient.

The germline gives CDR1 ENHRY, CDR2 SYGVKD. CDR3 size: 15 residues. The germline V and J ends were trimmed by 3 bases and 4 bases, with 13 bases remaining between them. This clonotype was observed a few times. Its specificity is unknown. Bulk tumor gDNA, 600 ng per sample, served as the TCR template. Collection of several biopsies per primary tumor, spaced far apart, took place during surgery. Patients with untreated, newly diagnosed non-small cell lung cancer underwent curative surgery. Using 32 V and 13 J primers, multiplex PCR amplified TCR beta CDR3. TCRdb ran MiXCR on the multiplex PCR reads and lists one entry per CDR3 protein. The sample has about 12,000 distinct CDR3 sequences; under 30% are singletons.

The TCR was taken from a man aged 45-65 years with non-small cell lung cancer. The material sequenced was lung tumor tissue. The V gene is TRBV10-3, the J gene TRBJ2-1, with TRBD1 as a possible D gene (6 bases). The CDR3 region is CAISDHTDSYNEQFF. The CDR3 nucleotides are TGTGCCATCAGTGACCATACGGACAGTTACAATGAGCAGTTCTTC.